Included here is one T cell receptor beta chain sequence, with context. Its antigen is undetermined. The data derive from a study of Ad26.COV2.S vaccination and SARS-CoV-2 variants. At the level of the study: Ad26.COV2.S shots went into the muscle once or twice, 56 days apart.

The CDR3 loop spans 15 amino acids. Trimming left V 1 base short and J 1 base short, with 10 bases between. CDR1 and CDR2 from the germline V gene are SGHAT and FQNNGV. The assay was immunoSEQ multiplex PCR, and TCRdb's table has in-frame clones only and misses some. The repertoire holds 380,000 or so clones, with about 88% as singletons. Noted treatment: 15 to 20 received Ad26.COV2.S at low or high dose, single or two shots; several received placebo; per-sample allocation not given. Samples analyzed were those drawn on day 63 after the first vaccine or placebo injection. Participants' vaccine, an Ad26 vector, delivered Wuhan-strain SARS-CoV-2 spike. Findings and caveats of the study: Placebo and vaccine recipients had non-spike TCR breadth that was similar. Reports say spike-specific CD8+ and CD4+ T cell responses covered substantial breadth after vaccination.

The rearrangement joins TRBV11-2 to TRBJ1-1; possibly TRBD1 for D (5 bases). The TCR comes from a person aged 18-65 years who received the Ad26.COV2.S COVID-19 vaccine or a placebo. The material sequenced was peripheral blood, taken in a trial of Ad26.COV2.S vaccine versus placebo. The DNA for the CDR3 is TGTGCCAGCAGCTTAGGGGTGGGGACGAACACTGAAGCTTTCTTT. Amino acid sequence: CASSLGVGTNTEAFF.